The table lists the clone carrying this T cell receptor beta chain with many counts. Its specificity is not known. The study profiled TCR beta VDJ and CDR3 using genomic DNA as template. From the reads, TCRdb called clonotypes with MiXCR, one entry per CDR3 protein. Of 150,000 to 200,000 distinct CDR3 sequences listed, roughly 48% were seen once; the top ten hold 0.85% to 1.3%. This entry comes from a study of CD8+CD57+ T cells in acquired aplastic anemia. Background on the study: When averaged, DNA from sorted CD4+ and CD8+ cells came to 3 to 4 ug. Study-wide points: The same twenty-nine CD8+ CDR3 sequences occurred in patients and in controls. Statistical testing detected no significant gap in CD8+ Simpson's diversity between patients and controls.

CD8+CD57+ cell expansion, shown by flow cytometry, had occurred in the patients selected for sequencing. Therapy had not been given to patients before blood sampling. Germline loops: CDR1 SGHAT, CDR2 FQNNGV. The CDR3 contains 14 residues. The V and J ends lost 4 bases and 4 bases respectively, with 13 bases between them. Material for sequencing was sorted CD4+, CD8+, or CD8+CD57+ T cells (not recorded which) from PBMCs. This chain uses TRBV11-2 with TRBJ2-5, with D maybe TRBD1 (5 bases). This receptor was obtained from a human donor with aplastic anemia. As DNA, the CDR3 is TGTGCCAGCAGCTCCCTGGGTAGGGGAGAGACCCAGTACTTC. This codes for CASSSLGRGETQYF.